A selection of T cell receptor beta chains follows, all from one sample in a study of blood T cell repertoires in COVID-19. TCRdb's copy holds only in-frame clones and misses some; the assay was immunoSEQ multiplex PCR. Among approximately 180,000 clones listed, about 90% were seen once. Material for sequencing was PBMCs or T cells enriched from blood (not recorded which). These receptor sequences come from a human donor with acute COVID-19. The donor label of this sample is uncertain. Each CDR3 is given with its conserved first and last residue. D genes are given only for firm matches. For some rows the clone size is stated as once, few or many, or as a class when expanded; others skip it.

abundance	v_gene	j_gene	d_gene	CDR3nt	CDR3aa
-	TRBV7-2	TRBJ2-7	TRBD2	TGTGCCAGCAGCTTCGCGGGGGGGAAGTACGAGCAGTACTTC	CASSFAGGKYEQYF
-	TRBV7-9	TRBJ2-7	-	TGTGCCAGCAGCCCAGGACTCTACTACGAGCAGTACTTC	CASSPGLYYEQYF
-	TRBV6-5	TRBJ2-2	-	TGTGCCAGCATCGGTGCGGGCACCGGGGAGCTGTTTTTT	CASIGAGTGELFF
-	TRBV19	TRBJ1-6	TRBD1	TGTGCCAGTAGTCAGACAGGGGGCATAGGGAATTCACCCCTCCACTTT	CASSQTGGIGNSPLHF
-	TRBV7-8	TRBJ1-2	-	TGTGCCAGCAGCTTAGGGGAGGGCGCCTATGGCTACACCTTC	CASSLGEGAYGYTF
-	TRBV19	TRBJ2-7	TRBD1	TGTGCCAGTAGTATCCAGGGGGCGCCGGGCGAGCAGTACTTC	CASSIQGAPGEQYF
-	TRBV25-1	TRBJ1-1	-	TGTGCCAGCAGTCCGCGGACAGATTGGAACACTGAAGCTTTCTTT	CASSPRTDWNTEAFF
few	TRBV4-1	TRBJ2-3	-	TGCGCCAGCAGCCACTTAGCAGATACGCAGTATTTT	CASSHLADTQYF
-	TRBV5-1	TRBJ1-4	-	TGCGCCAGCAGCCAGCAGGGTTCAACTAATGAAAAACTGTTTTTT	CASSQQGSTNEKLFF
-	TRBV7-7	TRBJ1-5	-	TGTGCCAGCAGCCTTGACATCAATCAGCCCCAGCATTTT	CASSLDINQPQHF
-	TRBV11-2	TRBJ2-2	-	TGTGCCAGCAGTGGAGGGGTTTTAAGAGCCGGGGAGCTGTTTTTT	CASSGGVLRAGELFF
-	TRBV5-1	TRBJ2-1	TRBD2	TGCGCCAGCAGCTTACTAGCGGGGCCTGACAATGAGCAGTTCTTC	CASSLLAGPDNEQFF
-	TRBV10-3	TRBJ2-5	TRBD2	TGTGCCATCAGGGAGCGGGGGGGACAAGAGACCCAGTACTTC	CAIRERGGQETQYF
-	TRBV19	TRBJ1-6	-	TGTGCCAGTAGTATCGAGGGCGTGGATAATTCACCCCTCCACTTT	CASSIEGVDNSPLHF
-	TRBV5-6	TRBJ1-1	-	TGTGCCAGCAGCTTGGGGCAGGAAGCTTTCTTT	CASSLGQEAFF
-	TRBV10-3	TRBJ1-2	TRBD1	TGTGCCATCAGTGAGGGGACAGGCTATGGCTACACCTTC	CAISEGTGYGYTF
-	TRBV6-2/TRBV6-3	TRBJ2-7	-	TGTGCCAGCAGTCCCCGACAGCATTACGAGCAGTACTTC	CASSPRQHYEQYF
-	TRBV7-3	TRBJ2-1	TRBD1	TGTGCCAGCAGCCTCCCGGGACAGGGGGCCAATGAGCAGTTCTTC	CASSLPGQGANEQFF
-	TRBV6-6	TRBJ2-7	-	TGTGCCAGCAGTCCGGAGGTTGAAGCCGAGCAGTACTTC	CASSPEVEAEQYF
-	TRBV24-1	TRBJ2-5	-	TGTGCCACCAGTGATTTCGGCTGGACGACAGGGAGGTTGGAGACCCAGTACTTC	CATSDFGWTTGRLETQYF
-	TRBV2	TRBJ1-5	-	TGTGCCAGCAGTACAGGGATGAATCAGCCCCAGCATTTT	CASSTGMNQPQHF
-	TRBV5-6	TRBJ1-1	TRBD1	TGTGCCAGCAGCCGCGGGACAGGGGGCTATGGGGCTTTCTTT	CASSRGTGGYGAFF
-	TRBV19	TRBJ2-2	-	TGTGCCAGTAGTCTCTGGGCCCAAACCACCGGGGAGCTGTTTTTT	CASSLWAQTTGELFF
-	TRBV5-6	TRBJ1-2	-	TGTGCCAGCAGCTTGGAAGGGGGCTATGGCTACACCTTC	CASSLEGGYGYTF
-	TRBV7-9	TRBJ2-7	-	TGTGCCAGCAGCTCGTCATTAGCGCCCTACGAGCAGTACTTC	CASSSSLAPYEQYF
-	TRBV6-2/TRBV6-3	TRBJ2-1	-	TGTGCCAGCAGTTACTCCAACGCTGGGGGGAATGAGCAGTTCTTC	CASSYSNAGGNEQFF
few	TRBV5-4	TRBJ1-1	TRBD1	TGTGCCAGCAGCTTGGGACAGGGAGGTACTGAAGCTTTCTTT	CASSLGQGGTEAFF
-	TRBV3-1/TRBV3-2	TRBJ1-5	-	TGTGCCAGCAGTCGCGGACAGTGTCTGATAGGGGGTCAGCCCCAGCATTTT	CASSRGQCLIGGQPQHF
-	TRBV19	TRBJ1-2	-	TGTGCCAGTAGTATTAATAACTATGGCTACACCTTC	CASSINNYGYTF
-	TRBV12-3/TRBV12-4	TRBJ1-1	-	TGTGCCAGCAGTCTTCAGGGGAACACTGAAGCTTTCTTT	CASSLQGNTEAFF
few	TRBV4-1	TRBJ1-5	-	TGCGCCAGCAGCCCCCAATTTACAGTTACCAATCAGCCCCAGCATTTT	CASSPQFTVTNQPQHF
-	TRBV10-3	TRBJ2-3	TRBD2	TGTGCCATCAGTGACCCCCCCAATCTCCTAGCGGGGGCTAGCACAGATACGCAGTATTTT	CAISDPPNLLAGASTDTQYF
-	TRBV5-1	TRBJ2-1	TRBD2	TGCGCCAGCAGCTCGGGACTAGCGGGGGTTTACAATGAGCAGTTCTTC	CASSSGLAGVYNEQFF
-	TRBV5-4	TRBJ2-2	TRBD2	TGTGCCAGCAGCTTGCTGGCTAGCGGAGACACCGGGGAGCTGTTTTTT	CASSLLASGDTGELFF
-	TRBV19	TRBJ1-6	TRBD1	TGTGCCAGTAGTACGGGACAGGTTGATTCACCCCTCCACTTT	CASSTGQVDSPLHF
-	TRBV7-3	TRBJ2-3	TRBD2	TGTGCCAGCAGCTTAATGGCGGGGGATCTAGATACGCAGTATTTT	CASSLMAGDLDTQYF
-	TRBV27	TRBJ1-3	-	TGTGCCAGCAGGGGTCAGGGTATTGGAAACACCATATATTTT	CASRGQGIGNTIYF
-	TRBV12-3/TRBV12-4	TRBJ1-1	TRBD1	TGTGCCAGCAGTTCAGGGGGAATGGCTGCTTTCTTT	CASSSGGMAAFF
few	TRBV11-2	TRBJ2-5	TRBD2	TGTGCCAGCAGCTGGGGAGGACTAGCGGGAGAAGAGACCCAGTACTTC	CASSWGGLAGEETQYF
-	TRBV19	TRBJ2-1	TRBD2	TGTGCCAGTAGTCCAAGACTAGCGGGGGGACACAATGAGCAGTTCTTC	CASSPRLAGGHNEQFF
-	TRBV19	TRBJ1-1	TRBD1	TGTGCCAGTAGTTCCTCCCCCGGGACAGCGAACACTGAAGCTTTCTTT	CASSSSPGTANTEAFF
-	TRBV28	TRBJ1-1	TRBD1	TGTGCCAGCAGTTCGACTGTGACAGGGACGAACACTGAAGCTTTCTTT	CASSSTVTGTNTEAFF